The source of this T cell receptor beta chain is a study of blood T cell repertoires in COVID-19. Study-wide context: Researchers got acute and convalescent COVID-19 samples from the United States, Italy and Spain. PBMCs, B-cell-depleted T cells, or T cells were the source of the cDNA or gDNA that made up the material.

The age range of participants was about 18 to 95 years, with residence in roughly 25 US areas. Clinical history as reported by participants underpinned cohort assignment. Looked up from germline, CDR1 is SGHRS and CDR2 is YFSETQ. This CDR3 spans 16 amino acids. With 0 bases removed from V and 4 bases from J, the gap between germline ends came to 16 bases. Profiling relied on immunoSEQ multiplex PCR, and the TCRdb table lists in-frame clones only, not all of them. The sample has about 350,000 clones; roughly 87% are singletons. The TCR was taken from a woman aged 30 to 39 who had recovered from COVID-19. The sequenced sample consisted of PBMCs or T cells enriched from blood (not recorded which). J is TRBJ1-1 and V is TRBV5-1; D perhaps matches TRBD1 (6 bases). As DNA, the CDR3 is TGCGCCAGCAGCTTGGCCACCCAGGGGTTGAGCACTGAAGCTTTCTTT. This encodes CASSLATQGLSTEAFF.